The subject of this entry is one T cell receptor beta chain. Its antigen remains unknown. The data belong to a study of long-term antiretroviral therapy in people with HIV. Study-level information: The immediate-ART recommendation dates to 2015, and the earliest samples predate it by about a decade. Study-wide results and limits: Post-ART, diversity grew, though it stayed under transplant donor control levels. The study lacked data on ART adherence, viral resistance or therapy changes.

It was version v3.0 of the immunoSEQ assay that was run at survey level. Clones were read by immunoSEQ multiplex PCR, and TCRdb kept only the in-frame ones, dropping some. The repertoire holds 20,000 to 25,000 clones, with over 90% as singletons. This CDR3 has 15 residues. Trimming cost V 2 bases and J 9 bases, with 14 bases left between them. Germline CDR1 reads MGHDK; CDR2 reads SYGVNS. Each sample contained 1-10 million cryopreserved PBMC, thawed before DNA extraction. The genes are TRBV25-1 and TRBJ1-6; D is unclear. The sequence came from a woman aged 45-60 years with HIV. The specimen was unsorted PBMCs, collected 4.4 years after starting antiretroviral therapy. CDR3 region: CASSEDSPWGSPLHF. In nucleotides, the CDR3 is TGTGCCAGCAGTGAAGACTCACCCTGGGGTTCACCCCTCCACTTT.